This T cell receptor beta chain stems from a study of T cell responses to AZD1222 COVID-19 vaccine. The study's findings and limits: Reportedly, nearly half the spike-specific TCRs target unmutated variant regions. At baseline, seropositivity was found in only a handful of AZD1222 recipients. Possibly, clonal diversity was underestimated; donors were largely white British and included more females.

Some clones are missing from TCRdb's copy, which holds only in-frame ones; the method was immunoSEQ multiplex PCR. The sample consists of tens of thousands of clones, approximately 84% of them appearing once. The CDR3 totals 13 residues. V was cut by 8 bases and J by 0 bases, with 10 bases left in between. Germline V gives CDR1 SGHTA, CDR2 FQGNSA. To note about this clone: Its specificity is not known.

This chain links TRBV7-2 with TRBJ1-1; D is perhaps TRBD1 (5 bases). This receptor was taken from an adult in good health. The sequenced sample was peripheral blood, obtained on day 0 of AZD1222 vaccination. CDR3: CASGTDMNTEAFF. CDR3 coding DNA: TGTGCCAGCGGGACCGACATGAACACTGAAGCTTTCTTT. Full variable domain (outside the CDR3, taken from reference TRBV7-2 and TRBJ1-1): GAGVSQSPSNKVTEKGKDVELRCDPISGHTALYWYRQSLGQGLEFLIYFQGNSAPDKSGLPSDRFSAERTGGSVSTLTIQRTQQEDSAVYLCASGTDMNTEAFFGQGTRLTVV.